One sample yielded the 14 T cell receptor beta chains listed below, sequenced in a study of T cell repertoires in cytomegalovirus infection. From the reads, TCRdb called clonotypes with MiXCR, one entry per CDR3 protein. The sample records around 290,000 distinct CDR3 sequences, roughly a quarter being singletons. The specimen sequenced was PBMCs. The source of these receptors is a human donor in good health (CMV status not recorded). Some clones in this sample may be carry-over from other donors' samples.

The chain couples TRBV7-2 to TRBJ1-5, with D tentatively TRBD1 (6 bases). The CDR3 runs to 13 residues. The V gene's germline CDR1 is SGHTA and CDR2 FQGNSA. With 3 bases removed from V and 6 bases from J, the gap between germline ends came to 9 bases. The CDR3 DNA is TGTGCCAGCAGCTTCAAGGGGGTTCAGCCCCAGCATTTT. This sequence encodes CASSFKGVQPQHF.

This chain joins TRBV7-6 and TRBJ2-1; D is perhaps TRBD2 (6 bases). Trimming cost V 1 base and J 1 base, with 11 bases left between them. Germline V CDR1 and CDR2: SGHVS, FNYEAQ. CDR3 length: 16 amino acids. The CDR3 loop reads CASSLVRGTSYNEQFF. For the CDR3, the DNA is TGTGCCAGCAGCTTAGTGCGGGGCACGTCCTACAATGAGCAGTTCTTC.

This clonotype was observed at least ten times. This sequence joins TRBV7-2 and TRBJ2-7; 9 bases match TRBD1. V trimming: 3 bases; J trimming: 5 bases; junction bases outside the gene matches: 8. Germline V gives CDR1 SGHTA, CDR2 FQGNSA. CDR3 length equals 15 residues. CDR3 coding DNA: TGTGCCAGCAGCTTGGAACAGGGGGCGCACCACGAGCAGTACTTC. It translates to CASSLEQGAHHEQYF.

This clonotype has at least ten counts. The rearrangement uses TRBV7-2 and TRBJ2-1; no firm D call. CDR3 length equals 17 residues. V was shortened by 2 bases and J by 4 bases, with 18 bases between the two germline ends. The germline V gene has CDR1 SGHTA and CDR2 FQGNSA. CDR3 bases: TGTGCCAGCAGCTTACGCGAGTACCCCAATAGATACAATGAGCAGTTCTTC. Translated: CASSLREYPNRYNEQFF.

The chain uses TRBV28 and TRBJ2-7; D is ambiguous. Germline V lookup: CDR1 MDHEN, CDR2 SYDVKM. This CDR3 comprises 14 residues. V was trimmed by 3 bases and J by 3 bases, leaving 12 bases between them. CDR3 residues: CASSFLTARYEQYF. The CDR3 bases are TGTGCCAGCAGTTTCCTGACGGCGCGCTACGAGCAGTACTTC.

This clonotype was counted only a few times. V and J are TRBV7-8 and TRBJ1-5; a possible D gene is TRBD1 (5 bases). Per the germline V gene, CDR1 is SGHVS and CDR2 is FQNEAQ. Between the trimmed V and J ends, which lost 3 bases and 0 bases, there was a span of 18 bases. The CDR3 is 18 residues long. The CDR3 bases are TGTGCCAGCAGCTTCTTAGTGGGGCAGGGCTTTAGCAATCAGCCCCAGCATTTT. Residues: CASSFLVGQGFSNQPQHF.

CDR3 coding DNA: TGTGCCAGCAGACCAGGACAGGGGGCCCTCTGGCCGTACTTC. This encodes CASRPGQGALWPYF. The V and J genes are TRBV6-5 and TRBJ2-7; 11 bases map to TRBD1. The germline V gene has CDR1 MNHEY and CDR2 SVGAGI. The CDR3 is 14 residues long. J was trimmed by 12 bases and V by 6 bases; bases with no gene match: 13.

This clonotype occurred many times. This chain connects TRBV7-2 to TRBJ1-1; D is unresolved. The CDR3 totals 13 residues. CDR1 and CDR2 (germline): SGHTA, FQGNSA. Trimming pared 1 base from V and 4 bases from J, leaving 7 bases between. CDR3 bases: TGTGCCAGCAGCTTAGTCATCTCCACTGAAGCTTTCTTT. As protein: CASSLVISTEAFF.

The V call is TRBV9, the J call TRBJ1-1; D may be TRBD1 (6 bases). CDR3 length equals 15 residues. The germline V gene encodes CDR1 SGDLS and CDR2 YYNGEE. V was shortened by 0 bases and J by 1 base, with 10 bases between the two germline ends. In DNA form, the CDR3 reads TGTGCCAGCAGCGTAGAAGGGACACGGAACACTGAAGCTTTCTTT. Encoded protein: CASSVEGTRNTEAFF. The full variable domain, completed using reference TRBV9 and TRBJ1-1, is DSGVTQTPKHLITATGQRVTLRCSPRSGDLSVYWYQQSLDQGLQFLIQYYNGEERAKGNILERFSAQQFPDLHSELNLSSLELGDSALYFCASSVEGTRNTEAFFGQGTRLTVV.

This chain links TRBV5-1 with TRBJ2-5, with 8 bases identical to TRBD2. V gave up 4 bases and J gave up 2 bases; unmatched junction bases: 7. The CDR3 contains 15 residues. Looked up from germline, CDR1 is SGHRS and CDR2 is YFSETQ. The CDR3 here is CASSGGTSQQETQYF. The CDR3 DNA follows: TGCGCCAGCAGCGGAGGGACTAGTCAACAAGAGACCCAGTACTTC.

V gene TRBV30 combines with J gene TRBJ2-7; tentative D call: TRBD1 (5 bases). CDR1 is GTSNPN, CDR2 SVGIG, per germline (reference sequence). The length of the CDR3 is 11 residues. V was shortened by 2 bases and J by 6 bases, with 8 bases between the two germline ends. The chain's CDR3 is CAWSLQGEQYF. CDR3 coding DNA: TGTGCCTGGAGTCTCCAGGGCGAGCAGTACTTC.

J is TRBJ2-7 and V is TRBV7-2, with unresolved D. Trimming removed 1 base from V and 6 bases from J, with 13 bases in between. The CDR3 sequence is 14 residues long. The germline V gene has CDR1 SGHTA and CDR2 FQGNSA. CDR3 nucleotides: TGTGCCAGCAGCTTAGGCTCCCCCCGCGGCGAGCAGTACTTC. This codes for CASSLGSPRGEQYF.

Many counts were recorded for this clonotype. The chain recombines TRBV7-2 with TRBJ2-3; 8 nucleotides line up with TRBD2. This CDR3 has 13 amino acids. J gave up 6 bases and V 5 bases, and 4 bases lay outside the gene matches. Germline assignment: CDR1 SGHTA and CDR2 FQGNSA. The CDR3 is CASSGGRWDTQYF. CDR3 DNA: TGTGCCAGCAGCGGCGGGAGGTGGGATACGCAGTATTTT.

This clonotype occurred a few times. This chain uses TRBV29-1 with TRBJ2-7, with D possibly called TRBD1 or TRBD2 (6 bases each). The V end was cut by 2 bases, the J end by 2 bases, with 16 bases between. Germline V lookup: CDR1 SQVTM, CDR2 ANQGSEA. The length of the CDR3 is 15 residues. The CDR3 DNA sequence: TGCAGCGTTGAATTGTCGGAGGGACAAACCTACGAGCAGTACTTC. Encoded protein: CSVELSEGQTYEQYF.